This T cell receptor beta chain was recovered during a study of Graves' ophthalmopathy and Graves' hyperthyroidism. Notes on the study in general: A roughly 81% specificity and around 89% sensitivity were achieved by a 13-signature model that separated ophthalmopathy from stable hyperthyroidism.

This CDR3 has 14 residues. Germline lookup yields CDR1 SNHLY and CDR2 FYNNEI. Trimming removed 6 bases from V and 3 bases from J, with 14 bases in between. There are a few counts of this clonotype. Its target is not known. Amplified TCR beta CDR3 regions were obtained using RNA transcripts as template. The first round was an RT-PCR with HTBI primers, and the second round was a multiplex PCR. TCRdb independently ran MiXCR on the multiplex PCR reads; one entry per CDR3 protein. This table holds over a million distinct CDR3 sequences, less than 45% found once. Sequences were obtained from peripheral blood or thyroid tissue (not recorded which). The chain has TRBV2 and TRBJ1-1; TRBD1 might be the D (6 bases). The clonotype originates from an adult man with Graves' hyperthyroidism. CDR3 sequence reads: CASSHGGSHTEAFF. The CDR3, as DNA: TGTGCCAGCAGCCACGGGGGCTCTCACACTGAAGCTTTCTTT.